These T cell receptor beta chains were read from a single sample in a study of human CD8 memory T cell subsets. In TCRdb, the 5' RACE reads were re-called with MiXCR into one record per CDR3 protein. The sample consists of fewer than 8,500 distinct CDR3 sequences, 3% to 5% of them appearing once. Material for sequencing was CD8+ T cells from PBMCs. The source of these receptors is a human donor in good health. Each CDR3 is given with its conserved first and last residue. The order of the fields is V gene, J gene, clone size, D gene, CDR3 DNA, CDR3 protein. D genes are given only for firm matches. Clone sizes are shown as once, few or many counts, or a class when the clone is expanded.

>TRBV5-6|TRBJ2-1|many|-
TGTGCCAGCAGCTCCCTATCGAGGACCGGATCCTACAATGAGCAGTTCTTC
CASSSLSRTGSYNEQFF
>TRBV25-1|TRBJ2-3|many|-
TGTGCCAGCAGTGCCGGGGCGTCCGATACGCAGTATTTT
CASSAGASDTQYF
>TRBV28|TRBJ2-1|many|-
TGTGCCAGCAGTTTAACTACCTACAATGAGCAGTTCTTC
CASSLTTYNEQFF
>TRBV29-1|TRBJ1-2|many|-
TGCAGCGTTGGTGGACTGGGAGGGTTCGGTGGTGGTTATGGCTACACCTTC
CSVGGLGGFGGGYGYTF
>TRBV5-1|TRBJ1-2|many|TRBD1
TGCGCCAGCAGCTCCCAGTATCAGGGGGACTATGGCTACACCTTC
CASSSQYQGDYGYTF
>TRBV14|TRBJ1-2|many|-
TGTGCCAGCAGCCAATACACAGGCGACGCCAACTATGGCTACACCTTC
CASSQYTGDANYGYTF
>TRBV19|TRBJ2-1|many|TRBD2
TGTGCCAGTAGTATAAGCTTTAGCGGGAGATCATGGGAGCAGTTCTTC
CASSISFSGRSWEQFF
>TRBV21-1|TRBJ2-7|many|-
TGTGCCAGCAGCACAGGACTAGCGGGGGCCTTGATTGATTTGTACTTC
CASSTGLAGALIDLYF
>TRBV6-5|TRBJ2-1|few|-
TGTGCCAGCAGTTACTCTGTCCTCCCCACAGAGCAGTTCTTC
CASSYSVLPTEQFF
>TRBV20-1|TRBJ2-7|many|-
TGCAGTGCTAGCCAGCCCTCAGGGGAGCAGTACTTC
CSASQPSGEQYF
>TRBV27|TRBJ1-4|medium-sized|-
TGTGCCAGCAGTTTTGGATCGGGAAATGAAAAACTGTTTTTT
CASSFGSGNEKLFF
>TRBV6-6|TRBJ2-5|few|TRBD2
TGTGCCAGCAGTGAACTAGCGGGGTGGCGAGAGACCCAGTACTTC
CASSELAGWRETQYF
>TRBV4-1|TRBJ2-7|many|-
TGCGCCAGCAGCCAAACCCTACGGGACTCGGGGGACGAGCAGTACTTC
CASSQTLRDSGDEQYF
>TRBV28|TRBJ1-5|many|-
TGTGCCAGCAGCACACCAGGGGCACGTCAGCCCCAGCATTTT
CASSTPGARQPQHF
>TRBV3-1|TRBJ2-5|many|TRBD2
TGTGCCAGCAGCCAAGTGGTCGGGGGGGAGACCCAGTACTTC
CASSQVVGGETQYF
>TRBV3-1|TRBJ2-7|many|TRBD1
TGTGCCAGCAGCCTCGGGACAGGACCCACCTACGAGCAGTACTTC
CASSLGTGPTYEQYF
>TRBV9|TRBJ2-1|many|-
TGTGCCAGCAGTTATAGCGCGAGCTCCTACAATGAGCAGTTCTTC
CASSYSASSYNEQFF
>TRBV7-6|TRBJ2-7|many|-
TGTGCCAGCAGCTTCGAAGCGGGCCGCTCCTACGAGCAGTACTTC
CASSFEAGRSYEQYF
>TRBV7-9|TRBJ2-6|many|-
TGTGCCAGCAGCCCCAGGAGCTCTGGGGCCAACGTCCTGACTTTC
CASSPRSSGANVLTF
>TRBV5-1|TRBJ1-2|few|-
TGCGCCAGCAGCCATCGGAAGGGGGACTATGGCTACACCTTC
CASSHRKGDYGYTF
>TRBV28|TRBJ2-7|many|-
TGTGCCAGCATGGATTTAGGCTACGAGCAGTACTTC
CASMDLGYEQYF
>TRBV6-2/TRBV6-3|TRBJ1-2|medium-sized|-
TGTGCCAGCAGTTACTCGACCAGACCCAGAACTGGCTACACCTTC
CASSYSTRPRTGYTF
>TRBV10-2|TRBJ1-2|many|-
TGCGCCAGCAGTGACTTGAGGGGCAGGGATCACACCTTC
CASSDLRGRDHTF
>TRBV28|TRBJ2-1|many|-
TGTGCCAGCTCTACTCCCCGGGGATGGAAGAACAATGAGCAGTTCTTC
CASSTPRGWKNNEQFF
>TRBV6-5|TRBJ1-1|many|TRBD1
TGTGCCAGCAGTTACCGGGACAGGGGGTTAGAAGCTTTCTTT
CASSYRDRGLEAFF